This entry concerns a single T cell receptor beta chain. The data were obtained in a study of blood T cell repertoires in COVID-19. The method was immunoSEQ multiplex PCR; TCRdb's version includes in-frame clones alone and lacks a portion of them. The sample comprises 130,000 to 150,000 clones, roughly 87% of which are singletons, and roughly 1.9% rests with the top ten. The CDR3 sequence is 16 residues long. CDR1 and CDR2 (germline): SGHVS, FQNEAQ. Unmatched junction bases numbered 11, after V lost 5 bases and J lost 3 bases. The chain employs TRBV7-8 and TRBJ2-7, with 9 nucleotides matching TRBD1. This TCR was sampled from a man in his sixties or seventies with acute or convalescent COVID-19. The sequenced sample consisted of peripheral blood. CDR3 sequence: CASSKGLSGQGYEQYF. The CDR3 DNA is TGTGCCAGCAGCAAGGGGCTTTCGGGACAGGGCTACGAGCAGTACTTC.